This TCR beta chain was sequenced during a study of Tregs in tolerant kidney transplant recipients. Notes on this clone: Its antigen is unidentified.

The nonmyeloablative bone marrow transplants came from related graft donors, with transient mixed chimerism. Unstimulated regulatory T cells (CD4+CD25+CD127-), CD4+CD25- non-regulatory cells, CD4 and CD8 cells were FACS-sorted from thawed PBMCs. Study findings and constraints: Expanding Tregs on activated donor B cells appeared to best identify donor-specific TCRbeta clones.

Trimming left V 5 bases short and J 7 bases short, with 20 bases between. CDR1 and CDR2 from the germline V gene are LGHNT and FRNRAP. The CDR3 length is 16 residues. Using immunoSEQ multiplex PCR, the repertoire was profiled, and TCRdb retains in-frame clones only, with some absent. The sample contains tens of thousands of clones, roughly nine tenths of which appear only once. The TCR comes from a human patient who received a combined kidney and bone marrow transplant. Some T cells may originate from the graft donor. Sequenced here: CD8+ T cells from blood (PBMCs), sampled 24 months after the transplant. The V call is TRBV12-5, the J call TRBJ2-2; maybe TRBD2 (6 bases). CDR3 bases: TGTGCTAGTGGTCCCCCGGAGGGCGGGATGGGCGGGGAGCTGTTTTTT. This translates into CASGPPEGGMGGELFF.